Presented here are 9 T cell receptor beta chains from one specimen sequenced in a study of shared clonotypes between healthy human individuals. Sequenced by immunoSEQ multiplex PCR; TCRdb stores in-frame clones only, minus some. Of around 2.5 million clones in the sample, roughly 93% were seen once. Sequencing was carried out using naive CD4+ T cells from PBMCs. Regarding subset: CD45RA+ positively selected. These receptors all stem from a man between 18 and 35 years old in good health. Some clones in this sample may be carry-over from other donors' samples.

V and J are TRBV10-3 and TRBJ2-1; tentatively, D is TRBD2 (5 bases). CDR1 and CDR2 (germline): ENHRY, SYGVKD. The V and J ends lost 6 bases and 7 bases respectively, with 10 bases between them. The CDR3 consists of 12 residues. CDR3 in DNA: TGTGCCATCAGCCCCGGGGAGAATGAGCAGTTCTTC. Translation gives CAISPGENEQFF.

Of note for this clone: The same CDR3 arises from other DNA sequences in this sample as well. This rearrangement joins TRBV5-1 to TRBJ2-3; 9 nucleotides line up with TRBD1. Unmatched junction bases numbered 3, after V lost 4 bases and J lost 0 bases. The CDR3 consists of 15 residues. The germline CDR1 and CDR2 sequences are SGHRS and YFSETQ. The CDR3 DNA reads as TGCGCCAGCAGCGCAGGGACAGGGAGCACAGATACGCAGTATTTT. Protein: CASSAGTGSTDTQYF. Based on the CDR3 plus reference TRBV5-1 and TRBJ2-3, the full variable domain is KAGVTQTPRYLIKTRGQQVTLSCSPISGHRSVSWYQQTPGQGLQFLFEYFSETQRNKGNFPGRFSGRQFSNSRSEMNVSTLELGDSALYLCASSAGTGSTDTQYFGPGTRLTVL.

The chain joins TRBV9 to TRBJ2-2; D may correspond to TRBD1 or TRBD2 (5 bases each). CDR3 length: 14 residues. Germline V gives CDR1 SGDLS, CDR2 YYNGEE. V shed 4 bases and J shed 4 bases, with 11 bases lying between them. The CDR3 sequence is CASSYAGTTGELFF. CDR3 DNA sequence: TGTGCCAGCAGCTATGCAGGGACCACCGGGGAGCTGTTTTTT.

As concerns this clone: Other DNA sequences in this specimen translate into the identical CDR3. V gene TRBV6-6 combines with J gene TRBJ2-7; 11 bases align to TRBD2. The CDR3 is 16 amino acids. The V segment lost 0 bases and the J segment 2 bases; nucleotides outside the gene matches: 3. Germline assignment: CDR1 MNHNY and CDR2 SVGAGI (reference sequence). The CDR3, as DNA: TGTGCCAGCAGTTACTCCGGGACTAGCGGTACCTACGAGCAGTACTTC. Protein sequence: CASSYSGTSGTYEQYF.

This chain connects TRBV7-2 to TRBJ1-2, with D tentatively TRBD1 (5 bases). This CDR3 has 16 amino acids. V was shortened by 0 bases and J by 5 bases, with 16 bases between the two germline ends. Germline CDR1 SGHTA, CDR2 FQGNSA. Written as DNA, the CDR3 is TGTGCCAGCAGCTTAGCGGACCCCACCTCAGGGTATGGCTACACCTTC. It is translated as CASSLADPTSGYGYTF.

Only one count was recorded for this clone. CDR3 DNA: TGCAGTGCTAGAGGGACGGGTGAGCAGTTCTTC. It encodes CSARGTGEQFF. V and J are TRBV20-1 and TRBJ2-1; D gene uncertain. Trimming shortened V by 1 base and J by 9 bases, and 7 bases separated the two germline ends. CDR3 size: 11 residues. CDR1 is DFQATT and CDR2 is SNEGSKA in the germline V gene (reference sequence).

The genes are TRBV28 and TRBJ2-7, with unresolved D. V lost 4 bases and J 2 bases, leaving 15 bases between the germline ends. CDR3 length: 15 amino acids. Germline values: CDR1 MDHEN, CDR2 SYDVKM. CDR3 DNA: TGTGCCAGCAGTTCCGGTCGGGCTGGGACCTACGAGCAGTACTTC. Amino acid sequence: CASSSGRAGTYEQYF.

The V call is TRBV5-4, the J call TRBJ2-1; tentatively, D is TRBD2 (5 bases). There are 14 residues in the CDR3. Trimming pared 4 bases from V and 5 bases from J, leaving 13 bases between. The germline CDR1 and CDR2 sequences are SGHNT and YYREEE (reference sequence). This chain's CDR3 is CASSPVGGDNEQFF. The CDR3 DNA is TGTGCCAGCAGCCCTGTAGGAGGAGACAATGAGCAGTTCTTC.

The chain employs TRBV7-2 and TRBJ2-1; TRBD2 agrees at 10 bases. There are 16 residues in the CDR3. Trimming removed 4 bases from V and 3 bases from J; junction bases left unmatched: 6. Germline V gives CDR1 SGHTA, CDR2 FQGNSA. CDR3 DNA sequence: TGTGCCAGCAGCTCCCTAGCGGGGGCAGGCTACAATGAGCAGTTCTTC. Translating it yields CASSSLAGAGYNEQFF. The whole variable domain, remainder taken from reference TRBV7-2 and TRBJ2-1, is GAGVSQSPSNKVTEKGKDVELRCDPISGHTALYWYRQSLGQGLEFLIYFQGNSAPDKSGLPSDRFSAERTGGSVSTLTIQRTQQEDSAVYLCASSSLAGAGYNEQFFGPGTRLTVL.